This is a list of T cell receptor beta chains from one sample in a study of cytomegalovirus exposure and HLA in healthy donors. Some clones are missing from TCRdb's copy, which holds only in-frame ones; the method was immunoSEQ multiplex PCR. The sample has about 120,000 clones, roughly two thirds seen once; the top ten hold roughly 1.6%. Source material: PBMCs. These receptors were taken from a man between 25 and 39 years old in good health and CMV-seropositive. Each CDR3 is given with its conserved first and last residue.

V,J,CDR3
TRBV2,TRBJ1-4,CASSDRVAEKLFF
TRBV9,TRBJ2-2,CASSVEFDSGELFF
TRBV28,TRBJ2-3,CASSFLAGGGTDTQYF
TRBV28,TRBJ2-1,CASSFIMGRSYNEQFF
TRBV27,TRBJ1-2,CASSLSFVGTGINYGYTF
TRBV30,TRBJ2-3,CAWGGDYRETDTQYF
TRBV27,TRBJ2-7,CASSIVGRAYEQYF
TRBV9,TRBJ1-2,CASSPRDRADYGYTF
TRBV7-2,TRBJ2-5,CASSLWRATETQYF
TRBV14,TRBJ2-3,CASSQHGQGGTDTQYF
TRBV5-6,TRBJ1-5,CASSRLRLGASNQPQHF
TRBV6-5,TRBJ2-3,CASRGQGGPDTQYF
TRBV7-9,TRBJ1-3,CASRPNIGEGSGNTIYF
TRBV6-5,TRBJ2-5,CASSYQGTQYF
TRBV5-4,TRBJ2-7,CASSISTGGAVSFDYEQYF